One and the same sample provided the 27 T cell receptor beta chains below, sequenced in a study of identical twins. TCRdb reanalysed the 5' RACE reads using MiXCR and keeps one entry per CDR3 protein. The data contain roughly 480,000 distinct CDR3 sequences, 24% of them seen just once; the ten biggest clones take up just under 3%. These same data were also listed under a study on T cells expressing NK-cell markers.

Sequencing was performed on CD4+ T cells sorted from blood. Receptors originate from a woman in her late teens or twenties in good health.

The CDR3 DNA reads as TGTGCCAGCATGCCCCTAGGGACTAGCGGAGCCTACGAGCAGTACTTC. As protein: CASMPLGTSGAYEQYF. This chain links TRBV27 with TRBJ2-7; 11 bases line up with TRBD2. CDR1 and CDR2 from the germline V gene are MNHEY and SMNVEV (reference sequence). The J segment lost 2 bases and the V segment lost 7 bases, leaving 10 bases of the junction unmatched. The CDR3 has 16 amino acids.

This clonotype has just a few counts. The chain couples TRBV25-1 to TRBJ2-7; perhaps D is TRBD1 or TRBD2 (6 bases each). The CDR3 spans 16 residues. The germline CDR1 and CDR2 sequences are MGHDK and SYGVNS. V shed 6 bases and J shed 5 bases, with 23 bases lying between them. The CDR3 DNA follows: TGTGCCAGCAGCGAACTGGGACACGGAGGGAACCACGAGCAGTACTTC. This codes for CASSELGHGGNHEQYF.

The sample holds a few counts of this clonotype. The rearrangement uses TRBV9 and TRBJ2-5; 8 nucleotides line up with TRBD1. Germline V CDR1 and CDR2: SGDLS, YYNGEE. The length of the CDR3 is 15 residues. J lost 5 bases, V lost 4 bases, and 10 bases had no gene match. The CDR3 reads CASSTLGQGGETQYF. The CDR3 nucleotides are TGTGCCAGCAGCACCCTTGGACAGGGCGGGGAGACCCAGTACTTC.

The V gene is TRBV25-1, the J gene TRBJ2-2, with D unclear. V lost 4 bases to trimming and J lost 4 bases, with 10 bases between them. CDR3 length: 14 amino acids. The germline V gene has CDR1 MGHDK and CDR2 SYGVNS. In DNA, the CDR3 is TGTGCCAGCAGTGCCCGGTTGTTCACCGGGGAGCTGTTTTTT. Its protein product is CASSARLFTGELFF.

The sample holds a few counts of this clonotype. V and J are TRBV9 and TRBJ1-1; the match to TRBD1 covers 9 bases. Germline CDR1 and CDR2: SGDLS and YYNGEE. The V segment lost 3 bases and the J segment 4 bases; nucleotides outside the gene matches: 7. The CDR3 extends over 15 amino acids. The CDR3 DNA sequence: TGTGCCAGCAGCGCCCGACAGGGGGTACGCACTGAAGCTTTCTTT. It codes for CASSARQGVRTEAFF.

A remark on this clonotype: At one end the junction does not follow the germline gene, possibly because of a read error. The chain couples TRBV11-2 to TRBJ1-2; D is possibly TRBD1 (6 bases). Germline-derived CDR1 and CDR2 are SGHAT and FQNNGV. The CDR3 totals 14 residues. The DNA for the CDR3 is TGTGCCAGCAGCCTAGACAGATCCCAGGGGGGCTACACCTTC. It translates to CASSLDRSQGGYTF.

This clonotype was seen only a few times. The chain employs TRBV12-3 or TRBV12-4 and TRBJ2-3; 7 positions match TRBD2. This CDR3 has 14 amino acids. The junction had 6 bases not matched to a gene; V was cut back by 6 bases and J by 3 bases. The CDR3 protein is CASRYTGRTDTQYF. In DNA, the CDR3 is TGTGCCAGCAGGTACACCGGGAGGACAGATACGCAGTATTTT.

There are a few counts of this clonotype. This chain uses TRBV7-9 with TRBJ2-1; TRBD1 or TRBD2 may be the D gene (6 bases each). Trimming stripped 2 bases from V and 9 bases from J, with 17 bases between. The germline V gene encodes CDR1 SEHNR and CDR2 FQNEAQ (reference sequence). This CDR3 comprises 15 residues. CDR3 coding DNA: TGTGCCAGCAGCTTACTACTAGGGGGGTATGGTGAGCAGTTCTTC. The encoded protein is CASSLLLGGYGEQFF.

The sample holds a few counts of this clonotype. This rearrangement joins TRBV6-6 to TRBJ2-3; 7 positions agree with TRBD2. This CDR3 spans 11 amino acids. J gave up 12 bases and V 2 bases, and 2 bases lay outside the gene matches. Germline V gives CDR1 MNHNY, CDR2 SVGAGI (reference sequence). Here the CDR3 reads CASSYGTTQYF. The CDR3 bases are TGTGCCAGCAGTTACGGGACTACTCAGTATTTT.

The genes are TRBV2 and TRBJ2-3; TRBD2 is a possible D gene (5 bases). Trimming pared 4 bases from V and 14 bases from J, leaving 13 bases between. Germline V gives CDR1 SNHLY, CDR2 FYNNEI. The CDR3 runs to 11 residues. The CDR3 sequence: CASSVRRNLYF. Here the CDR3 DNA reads TGTGCCAGCAGTGTACGGAGGAACCTGTATTTT.

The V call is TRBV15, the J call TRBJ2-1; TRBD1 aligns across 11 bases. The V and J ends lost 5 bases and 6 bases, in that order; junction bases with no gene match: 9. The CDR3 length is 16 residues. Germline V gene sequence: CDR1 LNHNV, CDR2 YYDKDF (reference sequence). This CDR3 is CATSDTDRGRLNEQFF. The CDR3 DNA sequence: TGTGCCACCAGCGATACGGACAGGGGGCGACTCAATGAGCAGTTCTTC. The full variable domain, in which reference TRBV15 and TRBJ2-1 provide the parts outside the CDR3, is DAMVIQNPRYQVTQFGKPVTLSCSQTLNHNVMYWYQQKSSQAPKLLFHYYDKDFNNEADTPDNFQSRRPNTSFCFLDIRSPGLGDTAMYLCATSDTDRGRLNEQFFGPGTRLTVL.

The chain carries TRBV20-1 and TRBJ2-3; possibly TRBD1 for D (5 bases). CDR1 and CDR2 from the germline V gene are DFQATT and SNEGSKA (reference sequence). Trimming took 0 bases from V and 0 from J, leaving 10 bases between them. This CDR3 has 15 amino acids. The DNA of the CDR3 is TGCAGTGCTAGAGATCGCAGGGTTAGCACAGATACGCAGTATTTT. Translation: CSARDRRVSTDTQYF.

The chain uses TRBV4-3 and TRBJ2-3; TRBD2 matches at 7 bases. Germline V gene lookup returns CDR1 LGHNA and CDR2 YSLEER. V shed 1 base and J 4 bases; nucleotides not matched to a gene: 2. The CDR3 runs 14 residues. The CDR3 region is CASSQALASDTQYF. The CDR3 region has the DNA TGCGCCAGCAGCCAAGCACTAGCGTCAGATACGCAGTATTTT.

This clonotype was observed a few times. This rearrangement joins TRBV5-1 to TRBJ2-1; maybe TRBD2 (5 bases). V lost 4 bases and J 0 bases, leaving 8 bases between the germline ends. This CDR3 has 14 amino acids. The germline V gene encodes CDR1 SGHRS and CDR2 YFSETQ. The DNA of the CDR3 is TGCGCCAGCAGCCGCGGGCCCTCCTACAATGAGCAGTTCTTC. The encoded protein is CASSRGPSYNEQFF. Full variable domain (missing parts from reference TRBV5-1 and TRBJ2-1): KAGVTQTPRYLIKTRGQQVTLSCSPISGHRSVSWYQQTPGQGLQFLFEYFSETQRNKGNFPGRFSGRQFSNSRSEMNVSTLELGDSALYLCASSRGPSYNEQFFGPGTRLTVL.

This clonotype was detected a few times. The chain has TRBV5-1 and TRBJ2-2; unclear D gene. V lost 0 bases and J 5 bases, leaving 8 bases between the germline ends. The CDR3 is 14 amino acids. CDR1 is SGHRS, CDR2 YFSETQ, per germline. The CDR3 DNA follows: TGCGCCAGCAGCTTGGTCGGGCAGACCGGGGAGCTGTTTTTT. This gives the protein CASSLVGQTGELFF.

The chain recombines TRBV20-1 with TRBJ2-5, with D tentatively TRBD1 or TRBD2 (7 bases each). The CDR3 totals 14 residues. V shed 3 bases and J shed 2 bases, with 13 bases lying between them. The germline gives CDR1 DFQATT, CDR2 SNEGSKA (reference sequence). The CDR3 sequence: CSARSRGGQETQYF. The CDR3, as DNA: TGCAGTGCTAGGTCCAGGGGGGGTCAAGAGACCCAGTACTTC.

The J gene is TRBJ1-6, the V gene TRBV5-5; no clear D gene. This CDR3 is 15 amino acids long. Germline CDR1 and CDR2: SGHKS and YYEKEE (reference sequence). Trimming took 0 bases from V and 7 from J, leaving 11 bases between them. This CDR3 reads CASSLEIPKNSPLHF. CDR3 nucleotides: TGTGCCAGCAGCTTGGAGATCCCGAAGAATTCACCCCTCCACTTT.

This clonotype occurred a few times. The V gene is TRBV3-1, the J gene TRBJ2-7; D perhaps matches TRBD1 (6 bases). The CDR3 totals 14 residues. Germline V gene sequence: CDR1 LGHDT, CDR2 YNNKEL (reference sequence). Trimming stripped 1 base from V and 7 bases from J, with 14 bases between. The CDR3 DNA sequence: TGTGCCAGCAGCCAAGGCCCCAGGGGATTAGAGCAGTACTTC. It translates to CASSQGPRGLEQYF.

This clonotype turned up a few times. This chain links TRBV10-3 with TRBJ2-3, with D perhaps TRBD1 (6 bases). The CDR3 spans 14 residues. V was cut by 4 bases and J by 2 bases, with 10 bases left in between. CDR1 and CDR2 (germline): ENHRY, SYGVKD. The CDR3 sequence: CAISGDRNTDTQYF. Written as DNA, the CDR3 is TGTGCCATCAGTGGTGACAGGAACACAGATACGCAGTATTTT.

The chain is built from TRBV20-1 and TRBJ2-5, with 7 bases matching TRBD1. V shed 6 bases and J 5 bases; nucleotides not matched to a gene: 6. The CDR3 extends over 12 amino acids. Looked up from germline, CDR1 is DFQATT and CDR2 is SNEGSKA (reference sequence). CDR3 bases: TGCAGTGCCTCGACAGGGAAGGAGACCCAGTACTTC. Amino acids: CSASTGKETQYF.

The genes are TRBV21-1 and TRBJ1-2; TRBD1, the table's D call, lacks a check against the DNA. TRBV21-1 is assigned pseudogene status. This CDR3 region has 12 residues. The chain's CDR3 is CASKGTGGGYTF. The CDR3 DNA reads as TGTGCCAGCAAAGGGACAGGGGGGGGCTACACCTTC.

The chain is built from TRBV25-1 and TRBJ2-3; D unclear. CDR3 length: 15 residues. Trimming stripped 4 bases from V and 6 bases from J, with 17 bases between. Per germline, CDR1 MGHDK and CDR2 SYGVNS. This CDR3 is CASSGAEFGRDTQYF. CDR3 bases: TGTGCCAGCAGTGGGGCCGAATTTGGCCGCGATACGCAGTATTTT.

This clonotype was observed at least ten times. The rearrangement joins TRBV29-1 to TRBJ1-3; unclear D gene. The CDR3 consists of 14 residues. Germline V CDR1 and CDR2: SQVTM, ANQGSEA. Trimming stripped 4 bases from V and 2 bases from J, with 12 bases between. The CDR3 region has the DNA TGCAGCGTTGCACGAGGTACGGCTGGAAACACCATATATTTT. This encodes CSVARGTAGNTIYF.

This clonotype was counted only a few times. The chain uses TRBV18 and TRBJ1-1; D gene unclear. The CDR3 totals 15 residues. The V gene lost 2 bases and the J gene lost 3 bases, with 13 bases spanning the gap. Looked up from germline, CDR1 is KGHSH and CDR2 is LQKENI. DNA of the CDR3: TGTGCCAGCTCACCAGCGGCCACGGGGTACACTGAAGCTTTCTTT. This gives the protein CASSPAATGYTEAFF.

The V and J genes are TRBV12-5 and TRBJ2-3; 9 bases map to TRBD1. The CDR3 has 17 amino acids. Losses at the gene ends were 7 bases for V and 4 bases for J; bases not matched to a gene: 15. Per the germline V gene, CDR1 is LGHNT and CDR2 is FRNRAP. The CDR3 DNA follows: TGTGCTAGTGTTTACGATCTGGACAGGGGTAGATCAGATACGCAGTATTTT. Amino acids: CASVYDLDRGRSDTQYF.

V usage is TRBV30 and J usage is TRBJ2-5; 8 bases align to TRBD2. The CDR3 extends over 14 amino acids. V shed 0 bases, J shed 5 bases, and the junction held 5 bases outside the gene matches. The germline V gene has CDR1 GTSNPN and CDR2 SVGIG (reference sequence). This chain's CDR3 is CAWSVRGRLETQYF. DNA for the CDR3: TGTGCCTGGAGTGTACGCGGGAGGTTGGAGACCCAGTACTTC. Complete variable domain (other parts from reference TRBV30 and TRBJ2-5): SQTIHQWPATLVQPVGSPLSLECTVEGTSNPNLYWYRQAAGRGLQLLFYSVGIGQISSEVPQNLSASRPQDRQFILSSKKLLLSDSGFYLCAWSVRGRLETQYFGPGTRLLVL.

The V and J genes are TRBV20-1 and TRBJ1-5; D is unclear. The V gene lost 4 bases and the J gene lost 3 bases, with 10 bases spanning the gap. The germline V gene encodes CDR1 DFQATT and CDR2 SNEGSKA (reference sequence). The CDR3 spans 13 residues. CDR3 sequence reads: CSAMRQDNQPQHF. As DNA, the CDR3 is TGCAGTGCTATGCGGCAGGACAATCAGCCCCAGCATTTT.